This T cell receptor beta chain was obtained from a study of T-cell memory formation after mild COVID-19. Barcoded TCR alpha and TCR beta cDNA libraries with UMIs came from 5'RACE using constant-segment primers. In TCRdb, the 5' RACE reads were re-called with MiXCR into one record per CDR3 protein. This table holds a few hundred thousand distinct CDR3 sequences, around 20% found once. This CDR3 region has 13 residues. Looked up from germline, CDR1 is SGHKS and CDR2 is YYEKEE (reference sequence). Trimming took 8 bases from V and 6 from J, leaving 12 bases between them. This clonotype was detected a few times.

The origin of this receptor is an adult woman who had mild COVID-19 (a few samples of this study predate the infection). Cell type and time point are not known. V usage is TRBV5-5 and J usage is TRBJ2-6; TRBD1 might be the D (6 bases). The sequenced sample was PBMCs or a T cell subset sorted from them (not recorded which). CDR3 in amino acids: CASWDTTANVLTF. DNA of the CDR3: TGTGCCAGTTGGGACACTACGGCCAACGTCCTGACTTTC.